This T cell receptor beta chain comes out of a study of tumor and adjacent non-tumor tissue in lung cancer. CDR1 and CDR2 from the germline V gene are SGHAT and FQNNGV. The CDR3 runs 14 residues. A modified ARM-PCR protocol with three rounds of nested PCR amplified TCRbeta. TCRdb itself ran the multiplex PCR reads through MiXCR, one entry per CDR3 protein. The sample lists 100,000 or so distinct CDR3 sequences, more than 80% occurring once. With respect to this clonotype: The junction differs from germline at one of its ends, possibly a read error.

The template was RNA from unsorted bulk tissue. This non-tumor lung sample came from over 3 cm beyond the tumor edge. Specimen: distant non-tumor lung tissue. The V and J genes are TRBV11-2 and TRBJ1-1, with D unresolved. The receptor was derived from a man between 60 and 75 years old with small cell lung cancer. CDR3 loop: CASRVPPHSTEALF. The CDR3 DNA sequence: TGTGCCAGCAGAGTCCCCCCCCACAGCACTGAAGCTTTATTT.